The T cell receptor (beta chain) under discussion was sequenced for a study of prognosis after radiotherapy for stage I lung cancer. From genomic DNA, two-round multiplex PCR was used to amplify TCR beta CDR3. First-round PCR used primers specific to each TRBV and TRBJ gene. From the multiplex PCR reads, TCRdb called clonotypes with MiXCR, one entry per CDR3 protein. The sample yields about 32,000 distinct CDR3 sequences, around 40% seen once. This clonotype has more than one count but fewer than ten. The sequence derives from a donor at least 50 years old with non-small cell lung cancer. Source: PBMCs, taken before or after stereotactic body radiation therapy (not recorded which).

The CDR3 reads CASSQGASSNTEAFF. The CDR3 DNA follows: TGTGCCAGCTCACAGGGGGCCTCGTCGAACACTGAAGCTTTCTTT. The J gene is TRBJ1-1, the V gene TRBV18; 7 bases map to TRBD1. Germline CDR1 KGHSH, CDR2 LQKENI. Germline trimming cut 4 bases from V and 1 base from J; bases unmatched to any gene: 6. The CDR3 contains 15 residues.